These 10 T cell receptor beta chains originate from one sample sequenced in a study of blood T cell repertoires in COVID-19. Clones were sequenced by immunoSEQ multiplex PCR, and TCRdb holds only the in-frame ones, with some missing. In the table there are 200,000 to 300,000 clones, around 90% of which are singletons. The sequenced sample consisted of peripheral blood. These receptors all come from an older woman with COVID-19, enrolled during active disease.

This clone was detected once. The rearrangement links TRBV11-2 to TRBJ2-1, with 12 positions matching TRBD2. This CDR3 is built from 18 residues. Trimming removed 5 bases from V and 2 bases from J; junction bases left unmatched: 10. The germline V gene encodes CDR1 SGHAT and CDR2 FQNNGV. The CDR3 reads CASSITGTSGPTYNEQFF. The CDR3 DNA reads as TGTGCCAGCAGCATCACTGGGACTAGCGGGCCGACCTACAATGAGCAGTTCTTC.

This chain joins TRBV18 and TRBJ1-1; perhaps TRBD1 as D (5 bases). The germline gives CDR1 KGHSH, CDR2 LQKENI. CDR3 length equals 14 residues. The V gene lost 2 bases and the J gene lost 7 bases, with 14 bases spanning the gap. The CDR3 nucleotides are TGTGCCAGCTCACCAGATTGGCGGGGGGATGAAGCTTTCTTT. Protein sequence: CASSPDWRGDEAFF.

The genes are TRBV5-1 and TRBJ1-1; 7 bases map to TRBD1. The V gene's germline CDR1 is SGHRS and CDR2 YFSETQ. This CDR3 is built from 13 residues. With V trimmed by 6 bases and J by 6 bases, 8 bases remained unmatched. The CDR3 nucleotides are TGCGCCAGCAACCTCCAAGGGGGCGCTGAAGCTTTCTTT. It codes for CASNLQGGAEAFF.

The chain joins TRBV7-2 to TRBJ2-7; TRBD2 matches at 8 bases. The V segment lost 2 bases and the J segment 3 bases; nucleotides outside the gene matches: 3. The germline CDR1 and CDR2 sequences are SGHTA and FQGNSA. This CDR3 has 14 residues. CDR3 sequence (DNA): TGTGCCAGCAGCTTAAGCGGGGGCAGCTACGAGCAGTACTTC. It translates to CASSLSGGSYEQYF.

As concerns this clone: The same CDR3 arises from other DNA sequences in this sample as well. The rearrangement joins TRBV11-2 to TRBJ2-3, with 9 bases that match TRBD2. The CDR3 totals 16 residues. V dropped 1 base and J dropped 3; count of bases not matched to a gene: 5. Looked up from germline, CDR1 is SGHAT and CDR2 is FQNNGV. The CDR3 loop reads CASSLAQAGGTDTQYF. In DNA form, the CDR3 reads TGTGCCAGCAGCTTAGCTCAAGCGGGAGGTACAGATACGCAGTATTTT.

This clone was seen only once. The CDR3 nucleotides are TGTGCCATCAGTGGTGGCGGGGTAAGCACAGATACGCAGTATTTT. Amino acids: CAISGGGVSTDTQYF. This chain connects TRBV10-3 to TRBJ2-3; perhaps TRBD2 as D (6 bases). Germline V gene data show CDR1 as ENHRY and CDR2 as SYGVKD. CDR3 size: 15 residues. V lost 4 bases, J lost 0 bases, and 11 bases lay in between.

The V gene is TRBV5-1, the J gene TRBJ2-5, with a weak D call TRBD2 (6 bases). Trimming cost V 4 bases and J 5 bases, with 18 bases left between them. CDR1 is SGHRS and CDR2 is YFSETQ in the germline V gene. This CDR3 is built from 15 residues. CDR3 amino acids: CASSPVGYGSETQYF. In nucleotides, the CDR3 is TGCGCCAGCAGCCCGGTGGGGTACGGGAGCGAGACCCAGTACTTC.

The chain joins TRBV9 to TRBJ2-2, with D uncertain. With 3 bases removed from V and 5 bases from J, the gap between germline ends came to 8 bases. The CDR3 loop spans 13 amino acids. CDR1 and CDR2 from the germline V gene are SGDLS and YYNGEE. The CDR3 coding sequence is TGTGCCAGCAGCGGGAGTAGTACCGGGGAGCTGTTTTTT. It encodes CASSGSSTGELFF.

This chain joins TRBV5-1 and TRBJ2-2; D is possibly TRBD1 (6 bases). V was cut by 7 bases and J by 1 base, with 11 bases left in between. The germline CDR1 and CDR2 sequences are SGHRS and YFSETQ. This CDR3 is built from 14 residues. CDR3 DNA: TGCGCCAGCTTAGGGGGACGGAACACCGGGGAGCTGTTTTTT. It is translated as CASLGGRNTGELFF.

This chain uses TRBV4-1 with TRBJ2-7, with D possibly being TRBD1 (6 bases). Germline V gene data show CDR1 as MGHRA and CDR2 as YSYEKL. This CDR3 has 14 residues. V was shortened by 1 base and J by 6 bases, with 13 bases between the two germline ends. In DNA form, the CDR3 reads TGCGCCAGCAGCCAAGGCGTCACAGGGTCCGAGCAGTACTTC. Its protein product is CASSQGVTGSEQYF.